Following are 13 T cell receptor beta chains from one sample sequenced in a study of OX40 agonist ivuxolimab in advanced cancers. The method was immunoSEQ multiplex PCR; TCRdb's version includes in-frame clones alone and lacks a portion of them. Of tens of thousands of clones in the sample, roughly nine tenths were seen once. Sequencing was performed on CD4+ or CD8+ T cells sorted from blood, taken in a trial of the OX40 agonist ivuxolimab. These receptors all stem from an adult with an advanced solid tumor such as melanoma, head and neck, liver or kidney cancer.

The V gene is TRBV18, the J gene TRBJ2-3; perhaps TRBD2 as D (6 bases). This CDR3 has 14 amino acids. CDR1 and CDR2 from the germline V gene are KGHSH and LQKENI. V shed 6 bases and J shed 3 bases, with 13 bases lying between them. The DNA for the CDR3 is TGTGCCAGCTCCAGTCGGGAGAGAACAGATACGCAGTATTTT. Translated: CASSSRERTDTQYF.

This sequence joins TRBV5-1 and TRBJ2-1; D gene ambiguous. V was cut by 1 base and J by 3 bases, with 8 bases left in between. CDR1 and CDR2 (germline): SGHRS, YFSETQ. The CDR3 extends over 14 amino acids. CDR3: CASSLFGSYNEQFF. The CDR3 bases are TGCGCCAGCAGCTTGTTTGGCAGCTACAATGAGCAGTTCTTC.

The rearrangement uses TRBV30 and TRBJ1-2, with D unresolved. Trimming cost V 2 bases and J 5 bases, with 18 bases left between them. CDR1 GTSNPN and CDR2 SVGIG come from the germline V gene (reference sequence). The length of the CDR3 is 15 residues. The CDR3 reads CAWSPRQDAPYGYTF. The CDR3 DNA follows: TGTGCCTGGAGTCCCAGACAAGACGCCCCTTATGGCTACACCTTC.

V usage is TRBV6-6 and J usage is TRBJ2-3; 7 bases align to TRBD2. V gave up 1 base and J gave up 4 bases; unmatched junction bases: 5. CDR3 size: 15 residues. Per germline, CDR1 MNHNY and CDR2 SVGAGI (reference sequence). The CDR3, as DNA: TGTGCCAGCAGTTACTTCGGGGGGAGTTCAGATACGCAGTATTTT. Protein: CASSYFGGSSDTQYF.

The CDR3 loop is CAWKGDSHNTEAFF. The CDR3 nucleotides read TGTGCCTGGAAGGGAGACAGCCATAACACTGAAGCTTTCTTT. This chain joins TRBV30 and TRBJ1-1, with a tentative D call TRBD1 (5 bases). V was cut by 4 bases and J by 2 bases, with 14 bases left in between. Germline V gene lookup returns CDR1 GTSNPN and CDR2 SVGIG (reference sequence). The CDR3 covers 14 residues.

The J gene is TRBJ1-2, the V gene TRBV14; D is unclear. Trimming took 4 bases from V and 3 from J, leaving 15 bases between them. The CDR3 is 15 residues long. Germline V CDR1 and CDR2: SGHDN, FVKESK. The CDR3 region is CASSRPPWTDYGYTF. The CDR3 DNA reads as TGTGCCAGCAGCCGACCACCTTGGACCGACTATGGCTACACCTTC.

The rearrangement links TRBV19 to TRBJ2-3; D gene ambiguous. Trimming cost V 0 bases and J 4 bases, with 11 bases left between them. This CDR3 is built from 15 residues. Germline V gives CDR1 LNHDA, CDR2 SQIVND (reference sequence). CDR3 DNA sequence: TGTGCCAGTAGTATAGATGGTGGGGTAGCAGATACGCAGTATTTT. It specifies CASSIDGGVADTQYF.

The rearrangement uses TRBV6-1 and TRBJ2-7; D is possibly TRBD2 (6 bases). This CDR3 is built from 13 residues. The V end was cut by 6 bases, the J end by 3 bases, with 12 bases between. CDR1 and CDR2 (germline): MNHNS, SASEGT. The CDR3 protein is CASSRDSFYEQYF. CDR3 coding DNA: TGTGCCAGCAGCCGGGACTCCTTCTACGAGCAGTACTTC.

The chain combines TRBV11-2 with TRBJ2-1; no clear D gene. Germline V lookup: CDR1 SGHAT, CDR2 FQNNGV. The ends were cut back, 4 bases at V and 7 bases at J, with 8 bases in the middle. This CDR3 spans 12 amino acids. The CDR3 DNA reads TGTGCCAGCAGCTCCGGAGAAAATGAGCAGTTCTTC. Translated, it gives CASSSGENEQFF.

The rearrangement uses TRBV20-1 and TRBJ1-1, with D unclear. Deletions cut 6 bases from V and 7 bases from J, with 12 bases between. In germline, CDR1 is DFQATT, CDR2 SNEGSKA (reference sequence). The CDR3 runs to 11 residues. CDR3: CSAALPDEAFF. DNA of the CDR3: TGCAGTGCCGCCCTCCCAGATGAAGCTTTCTTT.

The V gene is TRBV18, the J gene TRBJ1-2; D gene uncertain. The CDR3 is 11 amino acids. Trimming took 8 bases from V and 6 from J, leaving 10 bases between them. Germline V gene lookup returns CDR1 KGHSH and CDR2 LQKENI. The CDR3 DNA is TGTGCCAGCGGGGAGATAGATGGCTACACCTTC. Its protein is CASGEIDGYTF.

The V call is TRBV19, the J call TRBJ1-1; D gene uncertain. Germline V gives CDR1 LNHDA, CDR2 SQIVND (reference sequence). Trimming removed 5 bases at V and 4 bases at J, with 17 bases between. The CDR3 consists of 15 residues. CDR3 sequence reads: CASSPMGGRSTEAFF. As DNA, the CDR3 is TGTGCCAGTAGTCCTATGGGAGGACGGAGCACTGAAGCTTTCTTT. Combining the CDR3 with reference TRBV19 and TRBJ1-1 gives the whole variable domain DGGITQSPKYLFRKEGQNVTLSCEQNLNHDAMYWYRQDPGQGLRLIYYSQIVNDFQKGDIAEGYSVSREKKESFPLTVTSAQKNPTAFYLCASSPMGGRSTEAFFGQGTRLTVV.

The CDR3 loop is CASRLGQEASYEQYF. DNA for the CDR3: TGTGCCAGCAGACTAGGACAGGAGGCCTCCTACGAGCAGTACTTC. This chain uses TRBV6-5 with TRBJ2-7, with 7 bases lining up with TRBD1. Trimming cost V 6 bases and J 0 bases; bases outside gene matches: 8. The CDR3 consists of 15 residues. Germline V gene sequence: CDR1 MNHEY, CDR2 SVGAGI.